This T cell receptor beta chain was observed in a study of OX40 agonist ivuxolimab in advanced cancers. Study-level background: Ivuxolimab, an agonist antibody against OX40 (CD134), was given to patients. Patients were over 65% male with ages roughly 20 to 90, mean 60.

V dropped 5 bases and J dropped 5 bases, with 4 bases sitting between them. The CDR3 has 10 residues. Per germline, CDR1 MNHEY and CDR2 SMNVEV (reference sequence). TCRdb keeps only in-frame clones here, not all; method: immunoSEQ multiplex PCR. The sample comprises under 65,000 clones, approximately 93% of which are singletons, and 18% rests with the top ten. In regard to this clone: What it recognizes is unknown.

General study results and limits: With doses of 0.1 to 3.0 mg/kg, CD4+ and CD8+ blood T cells had undergone clonal expansion by week 6. The specificity for antigen of the expanded peripheral T cells was not determined.

The sequenced sample was CD4+ or CD8+ T cells sorted from blood, obtained in a trial of the OX40 agonist ivuxolimab. This clonotype was sampled from an adult with an advanced solid tumor such as melanoma, head and neck, liver or kidney cancer. V gene TRBV27 combines with J gene TRBJ2-7, with unresolved D. CDR3 coding DNA: TGTGCCAGCAGTGAAAACGAGCAGTACTTC. It encodes CASSENEQYF.